This T cell receptor (beta chain) stems from a study of blood T cell repertoires in COVID-19. Overall study context: The samples span acute and convalescent COVID-19 from the United States, Italy and Spain. The cDNA or gDNA used as material had been derived from T cells, B-cell-depleted T cells, or PBMCs.

From germline, CDR1 is MNHEY and CDR2 SMNVEV (reference sequence). This CDR3 region has 13 residues. Losses at the gene ends were 8 bases for V and 4 bases for J; bases not matched to a gene: 7. Individuals aged about 18 to 89 years were recruited from approximately 24 US areas. Per the authors' pipeline: Cell counts per sample came from amplifying reference gene primers. Data came from immunoSEQ multiplex PCR; TCRdb stores just in-frame clones and leaves some out. V and J calls and clone size are copied from that table; D and trimming were computed from the DNA. The sample shows about 200,000 clones, 65% to 90% of them seen only once.

The chain employs TRBV27 and TRBJ1-2, with TRBD1 matching over 7 bases. The sequencing sample was made of PBMCs or T cells enriched from blood (not recorded which). The source is a woman aged 35 to 49 with acute COVID-19. The CDR3 is CASGARDSYGYTF. CDR3 nucleotides: TGTGCCAGCGGGGCTAGGGACAGCTATGGCTACACCTTC.